Listed here is a single T cell receptor (beta chain). This sample was taken from a study of cytomegalovirus exposure and HLA in healthy donors. Study-level background: The 120 validation repertoires and the roughly 670 first-cohort repertoires shared a platform, a later analysis reported.

Profiling relied on immunoSEQ multiplex PCR, and the TCRdb table lists in-frame clones only, not all of them. The data hold some 60,000 clones, with around 96% observed a single time. Donors were drawn from the approximately 130-subject validation cohort, separate from the approximately 670-subject first cohort. Trimming stripped 5 bases from V and 0 bases from J, with 14 bases between. Germline lookup yields CDR1 LNHNV and CDR2 YYDKDF (reference sequence). This CDR3 is 15 amino acids long. This chain links TRBV15 with TRBJ2-7; D might be TRBD1 (7 bases). Sequencing input: PBMCs. The source of this sequence is a man younger than 35 in good health and CMV-seronegative. The CDR3: CATSPRRDSSYEQYF. DNA for the CDR3: TGTGCCACCAGCCCGAGGAGGGACAGCTCCTACGAGCAGTACTTC.